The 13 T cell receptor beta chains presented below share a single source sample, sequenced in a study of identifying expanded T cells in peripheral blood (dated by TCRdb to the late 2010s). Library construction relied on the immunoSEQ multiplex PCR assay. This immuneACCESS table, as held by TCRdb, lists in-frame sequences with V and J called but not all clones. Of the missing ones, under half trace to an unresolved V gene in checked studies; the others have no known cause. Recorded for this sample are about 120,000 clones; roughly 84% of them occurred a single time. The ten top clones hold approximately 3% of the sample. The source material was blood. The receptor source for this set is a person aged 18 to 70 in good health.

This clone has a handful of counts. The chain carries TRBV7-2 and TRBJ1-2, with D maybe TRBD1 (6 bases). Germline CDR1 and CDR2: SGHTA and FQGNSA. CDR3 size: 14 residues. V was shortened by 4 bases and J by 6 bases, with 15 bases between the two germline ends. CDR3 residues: CASSSYNYRDGYTF. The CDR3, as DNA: TGTGCCAGCAGCTCTTATAATTACAGGGATGGCTACACCTTC.

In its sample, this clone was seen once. This CDR3 reads CASSYTDRAQAFF. DNA for the CDR3: TGTGCCAGCAGTTATACGGACAGGGCCCAAGCTTTCTTT. This chain uses TRBV11-3 with TRBJ1-1, with 8 bases fitting TRBD1. Trimming removed 6 bases from V and 9 bases from J; junction bases left unmatched: 9. Germline V gene data show CDR1 as SGHNT and CDR2 as YENEEA. This CDR3 has 13 residues.

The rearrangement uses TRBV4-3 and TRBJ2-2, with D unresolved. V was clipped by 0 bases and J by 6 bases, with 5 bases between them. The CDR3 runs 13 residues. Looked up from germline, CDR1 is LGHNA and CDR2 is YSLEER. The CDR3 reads CASSQEFSGELFF. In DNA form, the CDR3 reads TGCGCCAGCAGCCAAGAATTTTCCGGGGAGCTGTTTTTT.

CDR3 bases: TGTGCCAGCAGGAGGGGACAGAGTAACTATGGCTACACCTTC. As protein: CASRRGQSNYGYTF. The chain uses TRBV2 and TRBJ1-2, with TRBD1 identical over 7 bases. This CDR3 has 14 amino acids. The junction had 5 bases not matched to a gene; V was cut back by 6 bases and J by 1 base. The germline V gene encodes CDR1 SNHLY and CDR2 FYNNEI. The full variable domain, rest sourced from reference TRBV2 and TRBJ1-2, is EPEVTQTPSHQVTQMGQEVILRCVPISNHLYFYWYRQILGQKVEFLVSFYNNEISEKSEIFDDQFSVERPDGSNFTLKIRSTKLEDSAMYFCASRRGQSNYGYTFGSGTRLTVV.

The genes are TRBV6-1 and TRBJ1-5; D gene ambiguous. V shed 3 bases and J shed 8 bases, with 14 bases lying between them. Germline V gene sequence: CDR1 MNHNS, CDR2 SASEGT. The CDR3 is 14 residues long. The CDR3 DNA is TGTGCCAGCAGTGATCTCCGGGCCCTCAAGCCCCAGCATTTT. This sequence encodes CASSDLRALKPQHF.

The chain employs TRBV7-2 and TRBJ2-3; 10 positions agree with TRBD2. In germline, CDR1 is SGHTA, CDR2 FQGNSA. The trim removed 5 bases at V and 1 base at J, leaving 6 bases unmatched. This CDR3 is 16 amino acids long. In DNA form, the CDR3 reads TGTGCCAGCAGCGTAACTAGCGGGGTGCGCACAGATACGCAGTATTTT. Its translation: CASSVTSGVRTDTQYF.

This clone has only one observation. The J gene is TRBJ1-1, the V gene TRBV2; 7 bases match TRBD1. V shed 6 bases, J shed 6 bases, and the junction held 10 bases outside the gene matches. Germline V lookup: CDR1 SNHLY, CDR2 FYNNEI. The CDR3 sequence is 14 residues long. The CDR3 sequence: CASSPQGINSEAFF. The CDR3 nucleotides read TGTGCCAGCAGCCCACAGGGGATCAATTCTGAAGCTTTCTTT.

The DNA of the CDR3 is TGTGCCAGCAGCTTAACGGGAGACTACGAGCAGTACTTC. Amino acids: CASSLTGDYEQYF. The gene calls are TRBV11-2 and TRBJ2-7, with a weak D call TRBD2 (6 bases). CDR1 is SGHAT and CDR2 is FQNNGV in the germline V gene. This CDR3 spans 13 amino acids. The germline V and J ends were trimmed by 2 bases and 3 bases, with 8 bases remaining between them.

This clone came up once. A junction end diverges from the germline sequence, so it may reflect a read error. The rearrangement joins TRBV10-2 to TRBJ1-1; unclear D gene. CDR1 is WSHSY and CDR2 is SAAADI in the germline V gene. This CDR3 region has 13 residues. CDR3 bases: TGCGCCAGAAGTGACGGAGAGAACACTGAAGCTTTCTTT. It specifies CARSDGENTEAFF.

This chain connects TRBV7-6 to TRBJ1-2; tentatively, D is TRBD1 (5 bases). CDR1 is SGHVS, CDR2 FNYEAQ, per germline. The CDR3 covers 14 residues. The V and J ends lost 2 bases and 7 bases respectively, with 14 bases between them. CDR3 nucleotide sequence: TGTGCCAGCAGCTTAAGGGGTCCGTCCCTTGGCTACACCTTC. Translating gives CASSLRGPSLGYTF.

In DNA form, the CDR3 reads TGCGCCAGCAGCCGGGACAGGGGCAACACCGGGGAGCTGTTTTTT. It codes for CASSRDRGNTGELFF. The chain uses TRBV5-1 and TRBJ2-2, with 10 bases lining up with TRBD1. V gave up 4 bases and J gave up 2 bases; unmatched junction bases: 2. Germline V gives CDR1 SGHRS, CDR2 YFSETQ. This CDR3 spans 15 amino acids.

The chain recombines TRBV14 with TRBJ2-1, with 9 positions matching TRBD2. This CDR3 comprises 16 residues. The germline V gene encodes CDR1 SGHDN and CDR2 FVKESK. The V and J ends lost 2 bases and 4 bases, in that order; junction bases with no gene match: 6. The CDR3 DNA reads TGTGCCAGCAGCCAACTCAGCGGGGGGAATTACAATGAGCAGTTCTTC. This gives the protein CASSQLSGGNYNEQFF.

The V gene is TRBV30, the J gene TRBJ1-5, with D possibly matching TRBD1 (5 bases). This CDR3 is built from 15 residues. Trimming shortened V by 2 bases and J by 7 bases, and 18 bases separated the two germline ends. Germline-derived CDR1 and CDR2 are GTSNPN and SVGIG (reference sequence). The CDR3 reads CAWSTGGLGNQPQHF. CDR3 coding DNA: TGTGCCTGGAGTACAGGCGGGTTGGGTAACCAGCCCCAGCATTTT.